This T cell receptor beta chain was sequenced for a study of identifying expanded T cells in peripheral blood. General study results and limits: Two-week clone count variance significantly increased as total template count grew.

A remark on this clone: No antigen is known for it.

The CDR3 runs 13 residues. V was pared by 6 bases and J by 1 base, with 7 bases between. The V gene's germline CDR1 is LNHDA and CDR2 SQIVND (reference sequence). During the collection period, no donor immune events like infections were recorded. The data were produced by immunoSEQ multiplex PCR, yet TCRdb's version contains in-frame clones alone and is incomplete. There are about 130,000 clones in the sample; about 88% occur only once, and 7% to 10% lies in the top ten. The TCR sequence derives from a person aged 18 to 75 in good health. The V call is TRBV19, the J call TRBJ1-3; the D is unclear. The sequenced sample consisted of blood. The CDR3 nucleotides are TGTGCCAGTAGACCAGGTTCTGGAAACACCATATATTTT. It codes for CASRPGSGNTIYF.